Each of the 9 T cell receptor beta chains below was sequenced from the same sample in a study of cytomegalovirus exposure and HLA in healthy donors. Primers for the PCR totalled 60 Vbeta and 13 Jbeta. TCRdb's copy holds only in-frame clones and misses some; the assay was immunoSEQ multiplex PCR. The data contain roughly 180,000 clones, 82% of them singletons. Sequenced material: PBMCs. These TCRs come from a man aged 40-49 years in good health and CMV-seronegative.

The CDR3 here is CASSVGQYTEAFF. The CDR3 DNA reads TGCGCCAGCAGCGTGGGACAGTACACTGAAGCTTTCTTT. V and J are TRBV5-1 and TRBJ1-1; TRBD1 agrees at 7 bases. This CDR3 is 13 amino acids long. Germline V gene lookup returns CDR1 SGHRS and CDR2 YFSETQ. Trimming removed 4 bases from V and 3 bases from J; junction bases left unmatched: 3. The entire variable domain, with the rest obtained from reference TRBV5-1 and TRBJ1-1, is as follows: KAGVTQTPRYLIKTRGQQVTLSCSPISGHRSVSWYQQTPGQGLQFLFEYFSETQRNKGNFPGRFSGRQFSNSRSEMNVSTLELGDSALYLCASSVGQYTEAFFGQGTRLTVV.

This clone was detected once. The J gene is TRBJ2-5, the V gene TRBV11-2; TRBD1 matches 11 bases. The CDR3 sequence is 16 residues long. V lost 5 bases to trimming and J lost 3 bases; unmatched junction nucleotides: 8. CDR1 and CDR2 (germline): SGHAT, FQNNGV. DNA of the CDR3: TGTGCCAGCAGCCTGGACAGGGGGCGAGGTAAAGAGACCCAGTACTTC. As protein: CASSLDRGRGKETQYF. The full variable domain, with the rest looked up from reference TRBV11-2 and TRBJ2-5, is EAGVAQSPRYKIIEKRQSVAFWCNPISGHATLYWYQQILGQGPKLLIQFQNNGVVDDSQLPKDRFSAERLKGVDSTLKIQPAKLEDSAVYLCASSLDRGRGKETQYFGPGTRLLVL.

The chain couples TRBV7-9 to TRBJ2-2; 11 positions match TRBD1. Germline V gene lookup returns CDR1 SEHNR and CDR2 FQNEAQ (reference sequence). The CDR3 sequence is 15 residues long. With V trimmed by 8 bases and J by 3 bases, 5 bases remained unmatched. Written as DNA, the CDR3 is TGTGCCAGCCTCAGGACAGGGGGCTACACCGGGGAGCTGTTTTTT. It codes for CASLRTGGYTGELFF.

V is TRBV5-6 and J is TRBJ2-7; 7 nucleotides align to TRBD2. In germline, CDR1 is SGHDT, CDR2 YYEEEE. Trimming took 0 bases from V and 0 from J; bases not matched to a gene: 3. The CDR3 is 15 residues long. The CDR3 protein is CASSLGGGGSYEQYF. The CDR3 coding sequence is TGTGCCAGCAGCTTGGGTGGCGGGGGCTCCTACGAGCAGTACTTC. The full variable domain, its missing parts supplied by reference TRBV5-6 and TRBJ2-7, is DAGVTQSPTHLIKTRGQQVTLRCSPKSGHDTVSWYQQALGQGPQFIFQYYEEEERQRGNFPDRFSGHQFPNYSSELNVNALLLGDSALYLCASSLGGGGSYEQYFGPGTRLTVT.

The chain links TRBV19 to TRBJ2-2, with 8 bases that match TRBD1. This CDR3 contains 16 residues. The germline gives CDR1 LNHDA, CDR2 SQIVND (reference sequence). V dropped 4 bases and J dropped 1; count of bases not matched to a gene: 5. The CDR3 DNA reads TGTGCCAGTAGTAGAAGACAGGGGTTGAACACCGGGGAGCTGTTTTTT. Translating it yields CASSRRQGLNTGELFF.

The chain employs TRBV21-1 and TRBJ1-2; the table's D call, TRBD1, was not checked against the DNA. TRBV21-1 is given as a pseudogene. This CDR3 comprises 17 residues. In DNA form, the CDR3 reads TGTGCCAGCAGCAAAGTCGGGGGACAGGTGATTAACTATGGCTACACCTTC. Translation: CASSKVGGQVINYGYTF.

This chain connects TRBV5-6 to TRBJ2-7; D is unclear. CDR1 is SGHDT, CDR2 YYEEEE, per germline. The V end lost 0 bases, the J end lost 3 bases, and 7 bases lay between the germline ends. This CDR3 region has 13 residues. The DNA of the CDR3 is TGTGCCAGCAGCTTGGTGTCAGGCTACGAGCAGTACTTC. Its translation is CASSLVSGYEQYF.

The J gene is TRBJ2-2, the V gene TRBV5-1; the match to TRBD2 covers 7 bases. Losses at the gene ends were 6 bases for V and 1 base for J; bases not matched to a gene: 9. CDR3 length equals 16 residues. Germline V CDR1 and CDR2: SGHRS, YFSETQ. The CDR3 DNA reads as TGCGCCAGCAACAAGAACGGCGGGAGGAACACCGGGGAGCTGTTTTTT. It encodes CASNKNGGRNTGELFF.

This clone was detected only once. The J gene is TRBJ1-1, the V gene TRBV28; no clear D. The CDR3 covers 12 residues. The germline V gene has CDR1 MDHEN and CDR2 SYDVKM. V lost 2 bases to trimming and J lost 5 bases, with 6 bases between them. The CDR3 here is CASSLRVTEAFF. In DNA form, the CDR3 reads TGTGCCAGCAGTTTACGTGTTACTGAAGCTTTCTTT.